The clone carrying this TCR beta chain occurred a few times. Its specificity is unknown. The data originate from a study of beta chain features in type 1 diabetes. Overall study results and limits: Sequencing of cDNA might inflate the share of cells that strongly express TCR. The similarity of naive, central memory and Treg TCRB repertoires appeared greater among patients than among healthy donors. There was a moderate but significant shortening of TCRB CDR3s in all four CD4+ subsets of Type 1 diabetes patients.

V lost 4 bases and J 10 bases, leaving 18 bases between the germline ends. Looked up from germline, CDR1 is SGHNT and CDR2 is YYREEE (reference sequence). The CDR3 is 14 residues long. All of the isolated RNA was reverse transcribed, so expressed TCRB transcripts were sequenced. Measured with immunoSEQ multiplex PCR; TCRdb has only the in-frame clones, and not every one. In the table there are 300,000 to 400,000 clones, roughly 13% of which are singletons. This clonotype was sampled from a woman between 18 and 30 years old with type 1 diabetes. The V call is TRBV5-4, the J call TRBJ2-1; TRBD2 might be the D (6 bases). Sequenced: naive CD4+ T cells from blood. CDR3 DNA sequence: TGTGCCAGCAGCACCCCTCGTTATGGGGGGGAGCAGTTCTTC. Amino acids: CASSTPRYGGEQFF.